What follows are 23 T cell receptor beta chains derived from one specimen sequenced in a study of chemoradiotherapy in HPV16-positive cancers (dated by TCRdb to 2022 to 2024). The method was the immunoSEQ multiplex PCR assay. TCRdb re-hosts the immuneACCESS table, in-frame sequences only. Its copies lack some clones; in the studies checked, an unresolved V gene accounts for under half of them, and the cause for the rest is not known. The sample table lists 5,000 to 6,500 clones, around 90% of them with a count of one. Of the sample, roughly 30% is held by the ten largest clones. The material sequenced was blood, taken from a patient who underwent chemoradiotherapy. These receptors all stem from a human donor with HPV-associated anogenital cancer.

This CDR3 reads CASSSGQTTGELFF. The CDR3 DNA is TGTGCCAGCAGCTCGGGACAGACCACCGGGGAGCTGTTTTTT. The genes are TRBV5-4 and TRBJ2-2, with TRBD1 identical over 7 bases. The CDR3 consists of 14 residues. J lost 4 bases, V lost 3 bases, and 3 bases had no gene match. Germline V gene lookup returns CDR1 SGHNT and CDR2 YYREEE (reference sequence).

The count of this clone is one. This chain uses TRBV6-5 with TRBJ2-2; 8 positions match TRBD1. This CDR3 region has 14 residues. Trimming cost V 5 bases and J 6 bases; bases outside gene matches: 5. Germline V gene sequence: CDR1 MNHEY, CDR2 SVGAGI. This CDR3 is CASSTETGAGELFF. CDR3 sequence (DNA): TGTGCCAGCAGTACCGAGACAGGGGCCGGGGAGCTGTTTTTT.

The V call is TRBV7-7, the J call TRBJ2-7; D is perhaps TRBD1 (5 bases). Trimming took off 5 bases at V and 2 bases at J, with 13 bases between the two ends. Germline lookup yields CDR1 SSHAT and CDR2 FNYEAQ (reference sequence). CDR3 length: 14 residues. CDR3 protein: CASSPGQGTYEQYF. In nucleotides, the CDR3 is TGTGCCAGCAGCCCAGGTCAGGGAACCTACGAGCAGTACTTC.

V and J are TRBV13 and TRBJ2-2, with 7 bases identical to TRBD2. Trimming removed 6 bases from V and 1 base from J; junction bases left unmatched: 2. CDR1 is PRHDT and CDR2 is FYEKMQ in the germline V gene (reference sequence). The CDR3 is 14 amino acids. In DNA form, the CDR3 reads TGTGCCAGCAGTTCGGGAGGGAACACCGGGGAGCTGTTTTTT. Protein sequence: CASSSGGNTGELFF. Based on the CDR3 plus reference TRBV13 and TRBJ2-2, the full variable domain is AAGVIQSPRHLIKEKRETATLKCYPIPRHDTVYWYQQGPGQDPQFLISFYEKMQSDKGSIPDRFSAQQFSDYHSELNMSSLELGDSALYFCASSSGGNTGELFFGEGSRLTVL.

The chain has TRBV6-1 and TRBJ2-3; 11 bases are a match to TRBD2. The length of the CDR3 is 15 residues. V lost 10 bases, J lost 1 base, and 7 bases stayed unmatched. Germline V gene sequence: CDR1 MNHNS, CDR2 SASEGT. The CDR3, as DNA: TGTGCCAACAAACAGGGACTAGCGGGCACAGATACGCAGTATTTT. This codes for CANKQGLAGTDTQYF.

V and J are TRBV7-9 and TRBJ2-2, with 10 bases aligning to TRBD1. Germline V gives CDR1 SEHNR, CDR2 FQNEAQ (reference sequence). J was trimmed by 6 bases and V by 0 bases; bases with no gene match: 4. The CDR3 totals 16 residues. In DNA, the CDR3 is TGTGCCAGCAGCTTAGCCAAGGGGACAGGGGCCGGGGAGCTGTTTTTT. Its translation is CASSLAKGTGAGELFF.

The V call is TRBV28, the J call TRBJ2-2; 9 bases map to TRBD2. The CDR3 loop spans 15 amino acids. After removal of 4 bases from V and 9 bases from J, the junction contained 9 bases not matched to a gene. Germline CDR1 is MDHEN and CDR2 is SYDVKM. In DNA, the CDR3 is TGTGCCAGCAGTTCCGTGGCGGGAGGGGTTAGGGAGCTGTTTTTT. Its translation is CASSSVAGGVRELFF.

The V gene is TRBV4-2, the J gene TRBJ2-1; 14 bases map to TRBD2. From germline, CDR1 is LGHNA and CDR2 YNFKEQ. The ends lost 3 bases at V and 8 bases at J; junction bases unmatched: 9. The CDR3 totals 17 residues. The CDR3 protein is CASSQDGTSGSRYEQFF. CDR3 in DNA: TGTGCCAGCAGCCAGGACGGGACTAGCGGGAGCCGATATGAGCAGTTCTTC.

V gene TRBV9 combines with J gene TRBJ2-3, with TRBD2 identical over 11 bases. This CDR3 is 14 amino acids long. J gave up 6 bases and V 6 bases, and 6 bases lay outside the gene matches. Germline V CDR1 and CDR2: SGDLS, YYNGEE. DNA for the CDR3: TGTGCCAGCACCGTGACTAGCGGGGCGGATACGCAGTATTTT. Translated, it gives CASTVTSGADTQYF.

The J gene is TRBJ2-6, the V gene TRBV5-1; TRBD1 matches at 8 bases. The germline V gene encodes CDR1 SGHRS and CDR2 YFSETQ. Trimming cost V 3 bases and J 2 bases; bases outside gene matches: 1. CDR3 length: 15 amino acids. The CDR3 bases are TGCGCCAGCAGCTCGACAGGGGCTGGGGCCAACGTCCTGACTTTC. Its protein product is CASSSTGAGANVLTF. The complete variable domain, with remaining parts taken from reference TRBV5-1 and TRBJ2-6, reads KAGVTQTPRYLIKTRGQQVTLSCSPISGHRSVSWYQQTPGQGLQFLFEYFSETQRNKGNFPGRFSGRQFSNSRSEMNVSTLELGDSALYLCASSSTGAGANVLTFGAGSRLTVL.

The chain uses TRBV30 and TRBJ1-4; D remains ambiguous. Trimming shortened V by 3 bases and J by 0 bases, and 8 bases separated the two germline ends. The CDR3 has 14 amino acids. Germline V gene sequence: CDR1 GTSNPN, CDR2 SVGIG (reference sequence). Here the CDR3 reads CAWSSGATNEKLFF. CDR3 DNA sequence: TGTGCCTGGAGCTCGGGAGCAACTAATGAAAAACTGTTTTTT.

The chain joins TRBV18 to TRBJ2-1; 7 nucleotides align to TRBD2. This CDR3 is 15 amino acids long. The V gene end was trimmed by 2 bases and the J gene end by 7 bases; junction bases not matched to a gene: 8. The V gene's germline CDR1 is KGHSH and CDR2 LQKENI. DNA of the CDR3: TGTGCCAGCTCACCAGGTGGGGAGGGATATAATGAGCAGTTCTTC. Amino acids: CASSPGGEGYNEQFF.

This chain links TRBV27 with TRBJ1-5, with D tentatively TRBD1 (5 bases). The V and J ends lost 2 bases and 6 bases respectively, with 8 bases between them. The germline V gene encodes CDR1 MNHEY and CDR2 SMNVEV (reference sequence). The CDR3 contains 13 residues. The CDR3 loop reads CASSLEGTQPQHF. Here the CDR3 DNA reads TGTGCCAGCAGTTTAGAAGGGACTCAGCCCCAGCATTTT.

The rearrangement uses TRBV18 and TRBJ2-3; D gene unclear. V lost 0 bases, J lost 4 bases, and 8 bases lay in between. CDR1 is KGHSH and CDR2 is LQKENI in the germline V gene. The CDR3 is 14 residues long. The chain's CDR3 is CASSPPGLADTQYF. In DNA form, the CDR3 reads TGTGCCAGCTCACCACCGGGGTTGGCAGATACGCAGTATTTT.

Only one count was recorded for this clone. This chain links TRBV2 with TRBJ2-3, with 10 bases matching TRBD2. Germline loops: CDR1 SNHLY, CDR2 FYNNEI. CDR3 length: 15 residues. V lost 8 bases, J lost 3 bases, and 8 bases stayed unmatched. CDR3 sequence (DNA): TGTGCCAGCGGGCGGGGTAGCGGGAGGACAGATACGCAGTATTTT. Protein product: CASGRGSGRTDTQYF.

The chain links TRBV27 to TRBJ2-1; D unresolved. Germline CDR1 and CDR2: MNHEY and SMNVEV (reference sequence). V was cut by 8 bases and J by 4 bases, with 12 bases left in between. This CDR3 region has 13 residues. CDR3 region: CASARKGYNEQFF. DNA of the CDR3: TGTGCCAGCGCTCGAAAGGGTTACAATGAGCAGTTCTTC.

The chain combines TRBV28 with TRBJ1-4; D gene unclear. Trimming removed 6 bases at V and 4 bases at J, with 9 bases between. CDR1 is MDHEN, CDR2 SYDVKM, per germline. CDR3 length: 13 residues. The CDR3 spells CASSPGLNEKLFF. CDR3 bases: TGTGCCAGCAGCCCCGGTCTTAATGAAAAACTGTTTTTT.

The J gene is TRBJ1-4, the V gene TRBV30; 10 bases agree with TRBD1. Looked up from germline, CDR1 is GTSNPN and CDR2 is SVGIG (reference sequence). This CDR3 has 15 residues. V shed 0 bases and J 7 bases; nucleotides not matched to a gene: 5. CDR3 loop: CAWSVGTGVVEKLFF. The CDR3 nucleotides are TGTGCCTGGAGTGTAGGGACAGGGGTGGTTGAAAAACTGTTTTTT.

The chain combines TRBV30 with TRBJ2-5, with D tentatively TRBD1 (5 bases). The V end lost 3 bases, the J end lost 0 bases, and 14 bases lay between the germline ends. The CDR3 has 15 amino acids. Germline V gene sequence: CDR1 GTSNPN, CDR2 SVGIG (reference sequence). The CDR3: CAWSLEAGYQETQYF. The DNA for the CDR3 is TGTGCCTGGAGCCTAGAAGCAGGGTACCAAGAGACCCAGTACTTC.

The CDR3 loop reads CAISESPGTGGTGELFF. For the CDR3, the DNA is TGTGCCATCAGTGAGTCCCCTGGGACAGGGGGGACCGGGGAGCTGTTTTTT. The chain recombines TRBV10-3 with TRBJ2-2; the match to TRBD1 covers 11 bases. From germline, CDR1 is ENHRY and CDR2 SYGVKD. Trimming at V came to 0 bases and at J to 5 bases, leaving 5 bases not matched to a gene. This CDR3 contains 17 residues.

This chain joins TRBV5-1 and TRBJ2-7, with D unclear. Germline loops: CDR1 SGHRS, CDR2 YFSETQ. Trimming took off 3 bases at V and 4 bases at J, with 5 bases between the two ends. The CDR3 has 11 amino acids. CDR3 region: CASSSEYEQYF. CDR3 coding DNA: TGCGCCAGCAGCTCCGAGTACGAGCAGTACTTC.

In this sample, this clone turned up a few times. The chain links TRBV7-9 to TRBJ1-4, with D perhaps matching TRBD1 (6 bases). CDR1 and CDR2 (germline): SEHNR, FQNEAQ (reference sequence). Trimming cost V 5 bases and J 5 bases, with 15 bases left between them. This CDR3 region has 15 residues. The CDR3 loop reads CASSPADRTNEKLFF. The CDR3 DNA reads TGTGCCAGCAGCCCAGCGGACAGAACAAATGAAAAACTGTTTTTT.

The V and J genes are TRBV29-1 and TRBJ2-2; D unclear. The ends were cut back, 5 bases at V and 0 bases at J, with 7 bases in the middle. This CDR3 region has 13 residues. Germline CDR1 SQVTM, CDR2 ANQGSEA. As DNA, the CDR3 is TGCAGCGTTCTTAACCCGAACACCGGGGAGCTGTTTTTT. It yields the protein CSVLNPNTGELFF.